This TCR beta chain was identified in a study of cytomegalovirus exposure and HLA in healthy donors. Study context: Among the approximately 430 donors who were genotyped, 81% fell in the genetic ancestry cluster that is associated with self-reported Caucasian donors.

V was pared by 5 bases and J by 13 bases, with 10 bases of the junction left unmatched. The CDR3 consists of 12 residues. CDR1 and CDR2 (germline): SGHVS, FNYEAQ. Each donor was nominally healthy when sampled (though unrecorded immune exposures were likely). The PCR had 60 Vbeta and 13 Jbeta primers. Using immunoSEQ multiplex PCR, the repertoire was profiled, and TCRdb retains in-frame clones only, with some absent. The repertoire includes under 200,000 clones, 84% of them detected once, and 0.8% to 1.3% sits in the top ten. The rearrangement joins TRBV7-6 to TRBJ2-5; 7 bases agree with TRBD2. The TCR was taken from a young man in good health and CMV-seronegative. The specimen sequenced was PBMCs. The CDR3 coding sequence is TGTGCCAGCAGCGAGGGGACTACCCGCTCGTACTTC. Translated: CASSEGTTRSYF. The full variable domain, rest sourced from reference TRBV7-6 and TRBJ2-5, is GAGVSQSPRYKVTKRGQDVALRCDPISGHVSLYWYRQALGQGPEFLTYFNYEAQQDKSGLPNDRFSAERPEGSISTLTIQRTEQRDSAMYRCASSEGTTRSYFGPGTRLLVL.